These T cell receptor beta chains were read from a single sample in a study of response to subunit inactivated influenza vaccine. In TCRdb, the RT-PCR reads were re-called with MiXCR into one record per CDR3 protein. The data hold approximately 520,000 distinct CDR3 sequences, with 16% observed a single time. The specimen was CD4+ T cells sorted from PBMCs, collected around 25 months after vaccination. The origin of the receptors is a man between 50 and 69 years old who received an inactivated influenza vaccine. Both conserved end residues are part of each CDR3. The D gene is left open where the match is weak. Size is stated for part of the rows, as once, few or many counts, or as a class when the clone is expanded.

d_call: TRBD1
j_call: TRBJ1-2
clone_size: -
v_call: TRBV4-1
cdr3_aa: CASSQDRGRDGYTF
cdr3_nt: TGCGCCAGCAGCCAAGACAGGGGGCGCGATGGCTACACCTTC

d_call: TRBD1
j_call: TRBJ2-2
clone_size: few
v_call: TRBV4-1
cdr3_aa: CASGPGTGKTNTGELFF
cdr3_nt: TGCGCCAGCGGACCCGGGACAGGGAAGACGAACACCGGGGAGCTGTTTTTT

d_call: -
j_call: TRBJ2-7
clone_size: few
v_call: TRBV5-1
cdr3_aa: CASGPGQPPSYEQYF
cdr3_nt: TGCGCCAGCGGGCCCGGACAGCCTCCCTCCTACGAGCAGTACTTC

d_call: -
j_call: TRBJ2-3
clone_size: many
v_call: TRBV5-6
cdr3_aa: CASSVTDTQYF
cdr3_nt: TGTGCCAGCAGCGTGACAGATACGCAGTATTTT

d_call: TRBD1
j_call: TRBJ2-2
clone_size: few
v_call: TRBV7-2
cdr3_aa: CASSNGQGNTGELFF
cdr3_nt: TGTGCCAGCAGCAACGGACAGGGGAACACCGGGGAGCTGTTTTTT

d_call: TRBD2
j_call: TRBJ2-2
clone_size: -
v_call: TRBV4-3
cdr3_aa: CASSQLNSRTSRGYTGELFF
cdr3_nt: TGCGCCAGCAGCCAACTCAATTCACGGACTAGCCGGGGGTATACCGGGGAGCTGTTTTTT

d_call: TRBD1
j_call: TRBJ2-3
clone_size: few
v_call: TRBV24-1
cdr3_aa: CATSDPGTGFTDTQYF
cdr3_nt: TGTGCCACCAGTGATCCCGGGACAGGCTTCACAGATACGCAGTATTTT

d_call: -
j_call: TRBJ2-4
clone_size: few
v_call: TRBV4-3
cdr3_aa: CASSQGWTIAKNIQYF
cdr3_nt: TGCGCCAGCAGCCAAGGCTGGACCATAGCCAAAAACATTCAGTACTTC

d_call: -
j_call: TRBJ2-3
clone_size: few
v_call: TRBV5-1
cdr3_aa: CASSLQAATDTQYF
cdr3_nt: TGCGCCAGCAGCTTACAGGCAGCCACAGATACGCAGTATTTT

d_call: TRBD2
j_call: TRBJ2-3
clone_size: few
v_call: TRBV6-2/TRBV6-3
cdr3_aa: CASSPNGGYTDTQYF
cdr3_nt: TGTGCCAGCAGTCCCAACGGGGGGTACACAGATACGCAGTATTTT

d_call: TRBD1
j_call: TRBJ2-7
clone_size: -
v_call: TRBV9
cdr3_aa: CASSVGTVSREEQYF
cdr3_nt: TGTGCCAGCAGCGTCGGGACAGTTTCTCGTGAAGAGCAGTACTTC

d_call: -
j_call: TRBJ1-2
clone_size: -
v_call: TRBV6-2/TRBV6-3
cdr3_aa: CASSYGLGYGYTF
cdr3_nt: TGTGCCAGCAGTTACGGCCTGGGGTATGGCTACACCTTC

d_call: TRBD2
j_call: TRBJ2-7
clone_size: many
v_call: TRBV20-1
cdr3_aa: CSASEPRLAGEYEQYF
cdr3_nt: TGCAGTGCTAGTGAACCCCGACTAGCGGGAGAGTACGAGCAGTACTTC

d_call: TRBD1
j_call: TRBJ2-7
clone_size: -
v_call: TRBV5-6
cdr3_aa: CASGPGQGAYEQYF
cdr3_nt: TGTGCCAGCGGCCCGGGACAGGGGGCCTACGAGCAGTACTTC

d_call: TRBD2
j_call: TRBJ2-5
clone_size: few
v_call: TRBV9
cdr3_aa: CASSASGLETQYF
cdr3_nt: TGTGCCAGCAGCGCTAGCGGGCTCGAGACCCAGTACTTC

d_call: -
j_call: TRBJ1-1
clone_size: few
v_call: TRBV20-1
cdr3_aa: CRATDNTEAFF
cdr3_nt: TGCAGGGCGACGGACAACACTGAAGCTTTCTTT

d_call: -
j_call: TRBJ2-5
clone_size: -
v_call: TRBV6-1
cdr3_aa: CASGSYTQETQYF
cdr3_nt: TGTGCCAGCGGCTCGTACACCCAAGAGACCCAGTACTTC

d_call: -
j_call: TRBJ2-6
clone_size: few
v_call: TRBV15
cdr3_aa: CATSSRLFSSGANVLTF
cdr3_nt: TGTGCCACCAGCAGCCGCCTTTTTAGCTCTGGGGCCAACGTCCTGACTTTC

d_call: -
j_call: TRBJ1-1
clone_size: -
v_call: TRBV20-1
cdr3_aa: CSARVPGVMNTEAFF
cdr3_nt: TGCAGTGCTAGAGTGCCAGGGGTTATGAACACTGAAGCTTTCTTT

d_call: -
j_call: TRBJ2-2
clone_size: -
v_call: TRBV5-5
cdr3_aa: CASSLGQAINTGELFF
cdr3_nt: TGTGCCAGCAGCTTGGGACAGGCGATAAACACCGGGGAGCTGTTTTTT

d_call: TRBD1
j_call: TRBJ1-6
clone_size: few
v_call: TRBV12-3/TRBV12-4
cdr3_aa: CASSLGQDYSPLHF
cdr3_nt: TGTGCCAGCAGTCTTGGACAGGACTACTCACCCCTCCACTTT

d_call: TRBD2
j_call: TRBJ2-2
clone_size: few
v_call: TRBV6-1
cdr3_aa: CASPASAGGNTGELFF
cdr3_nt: TGTGCCAGCCCCGCATCAGCGGGGGGGAACACCGGGGAGCTGTTTTTT

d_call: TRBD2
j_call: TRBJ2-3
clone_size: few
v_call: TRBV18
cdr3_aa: CASSPPATSGVTDTQYF
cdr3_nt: TGTGCCAGCTCACCACCTGCGACTAGCGGGGTTACAGATACGCAGTATTTT

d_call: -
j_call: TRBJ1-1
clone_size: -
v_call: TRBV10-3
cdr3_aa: CAMTREKNTEAFF
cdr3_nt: TGTGCCATGACTAGGGAGAAGAACACTGAAGCTTTCTTT

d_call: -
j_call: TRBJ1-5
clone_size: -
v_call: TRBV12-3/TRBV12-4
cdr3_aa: CASSFLTLRPQHF
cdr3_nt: TGTGCCAGCAGTTTTTTGACGTTGCGGCCCCAGCATTTT

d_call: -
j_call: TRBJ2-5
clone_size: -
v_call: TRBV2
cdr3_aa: CASTEGRGPQETQYF
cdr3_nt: TGTGCCAGCACTGAAGGTCGGGGTCCCCAAGAGACCCAGTACTTC

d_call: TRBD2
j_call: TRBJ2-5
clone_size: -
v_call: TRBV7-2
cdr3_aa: CASSLVIAGQETQYF
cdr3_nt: TGTGCCAGCAGCTTAGTGATAGCGGGCCAAGAGACCCAGTACTTC

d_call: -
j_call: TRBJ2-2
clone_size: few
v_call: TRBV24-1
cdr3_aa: CATSGTPNTGELFF
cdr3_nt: TGTGCCACCAGTGGGACACCAAACACCGGGGAGCTGTTTTTT

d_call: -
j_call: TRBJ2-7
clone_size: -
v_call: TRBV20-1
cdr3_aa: CSASDGRAYEQYF
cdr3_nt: TGCAGTGCGTCAGACGGACGGGCCTACGAGCAGTACTTC

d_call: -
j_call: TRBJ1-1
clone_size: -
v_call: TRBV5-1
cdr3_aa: CASSGSWRNTEAFF
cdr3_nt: TGCGCCAGCAGCGGGTCTTGGAGGAACACTGAAGCTTTCTTT

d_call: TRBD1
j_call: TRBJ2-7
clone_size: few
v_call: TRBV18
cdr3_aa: CASSPRTGTYEQYF
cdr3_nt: TGTGCCAGCTCACCACGGACAGGGACCTACGAGCAGTACTTC

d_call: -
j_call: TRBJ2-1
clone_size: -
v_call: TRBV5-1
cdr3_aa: CASSFTRTEQFF
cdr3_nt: TGCGCCAGCAGCTTTACGCGCACGGAGCAGTTCTTC

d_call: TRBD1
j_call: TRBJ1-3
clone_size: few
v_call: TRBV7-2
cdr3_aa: CASSLDGGGAGNTIYF
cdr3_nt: TGTGCCAGCAGCTTAGATGGAGGGGGCGCCGGAAACACCATATATTTT

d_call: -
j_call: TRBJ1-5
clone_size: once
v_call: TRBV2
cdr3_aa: CASSEAGSGVSNQPQHF
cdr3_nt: TGTGCCAGCAGTGAAGCGGGGTCGGGGGTCAGCAATCAGCCCCAGCATTTT

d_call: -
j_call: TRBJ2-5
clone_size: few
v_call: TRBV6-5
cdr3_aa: CASSYSTQGPKTQYF
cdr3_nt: TGTGCCAGCAGTTACAGCACGCAAGGTCCGAAGACCCAGTACTTC

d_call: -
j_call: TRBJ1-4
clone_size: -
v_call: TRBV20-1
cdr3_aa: CSARDGAGAHEKLFF
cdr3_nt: TGCAGTGCTAGAGATGGGGCAGGGGCCCATGAAAAACTGTTTTTT

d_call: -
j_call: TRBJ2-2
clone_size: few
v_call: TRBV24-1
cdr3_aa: CATSGVAGELFF
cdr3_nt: TGTGCCACCAGTGGGGTAGCCGGGGAGCTGTTTTTT

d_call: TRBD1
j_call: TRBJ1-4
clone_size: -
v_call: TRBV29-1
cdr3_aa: CSARQGWDEKLFF
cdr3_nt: TGCAGCGCTCGACAGGGATGGGATGAAAAACTGTTTTTT

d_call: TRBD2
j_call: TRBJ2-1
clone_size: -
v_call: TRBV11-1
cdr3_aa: CASSLPLAGSREQFF
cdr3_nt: TGTGCCAGCAGCTTACCCCTAGCGGGATCACGTGAGCAGTTCTTC

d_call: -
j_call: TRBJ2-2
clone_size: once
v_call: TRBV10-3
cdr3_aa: CAISEIQTTGELFF
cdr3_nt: TGTGCCATCAGTGAGATACAGACAACCGGGGAGCTGTTTTTT

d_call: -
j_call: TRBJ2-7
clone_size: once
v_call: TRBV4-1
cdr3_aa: CASSQHNADAYEQYF
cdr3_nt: TGCGCCAGCAGCCAGCATAATGCGGACGCCTACGAGCAGTACTTC

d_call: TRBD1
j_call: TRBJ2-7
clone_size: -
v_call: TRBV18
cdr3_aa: CASSLLGTGISYEQYF
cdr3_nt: TGTGCCAGCTCACTACTTGGGACAGGGATATCCTACGAGCAGTACTTC

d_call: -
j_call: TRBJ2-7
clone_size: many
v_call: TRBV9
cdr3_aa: CASSPGWGNSYEQYF
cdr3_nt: TGTGCCAGCAGCCCCGGATGGGGGAACTCCTACGAGCAGTACTTC

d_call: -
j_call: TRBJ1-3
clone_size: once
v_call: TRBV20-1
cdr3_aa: CSARKDNSGNTIYF
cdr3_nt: TGCAGTGCTAGGAAGGACAACTCTGGAAACACCATATATTTT

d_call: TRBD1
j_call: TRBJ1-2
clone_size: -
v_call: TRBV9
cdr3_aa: CASSGGTGVNYGYTF
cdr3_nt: TGTGCCAGCAGCGGCGGGACAGGGGTCAACTATGGCTACACCTTC

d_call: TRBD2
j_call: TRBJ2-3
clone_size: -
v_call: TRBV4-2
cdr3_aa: CASSQGLAGTPTDTQYF
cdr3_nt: TGTGCCAGCAGCCAAGGGCTAGCGGGGACACCCACAGATACGCAGTATTTT

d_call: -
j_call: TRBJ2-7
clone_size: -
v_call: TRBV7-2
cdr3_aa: CASSLGVPSEQYF
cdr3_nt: TGTGCCAGCAGCTTAGGGGTTCCCTCCGAGCAGTACTTC

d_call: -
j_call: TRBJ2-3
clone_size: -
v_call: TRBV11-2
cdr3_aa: CASSLDRGIDTQYF
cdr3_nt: TGTGCCAGCAGCTTAGATAGGGGGATAGATACGCAGTATTTT

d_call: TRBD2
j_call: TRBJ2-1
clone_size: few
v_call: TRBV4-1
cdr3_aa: CASSRTTGTSGYNEQFF
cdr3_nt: TGCGCCAGCAGTCGTACTACCGGGACTAGCGGTTACAATGAGCAGTTCTTC

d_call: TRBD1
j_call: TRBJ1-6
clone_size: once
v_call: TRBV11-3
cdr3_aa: CASSWGQGHNSPLHF
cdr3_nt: TGTGCCAGCAGCTGGGGACAGGGCCATAATTCACCCCTCCACTTT

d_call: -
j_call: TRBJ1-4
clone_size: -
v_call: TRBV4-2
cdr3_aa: CASNERKGRGRTNEKLFF
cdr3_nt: TGTGCCAGCAACGAAAGGAAGGGAAGGGGACGGACTAATGAAAAACTGTTTTTT

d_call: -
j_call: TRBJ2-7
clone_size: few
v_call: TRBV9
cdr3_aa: CASSVDSFGEQYF
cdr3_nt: TGTGCCAGCAGCGTCGACAGCTTTGGCGAGCAGTACTTC